There are many counts of the clone carrying this T cell receptor (beta chain). The TCR beta library used iRepertoire HTBI primers with Arm-PCR amplification of CDR3. A single record per CDR3 protein comes from TCRdb applying MiXCR to the multiplex PCR reads. The sample lists fewer than 350,000 distinct CDR3 sequences, under 20% occurring once. The data originate from a study of regulatory T cells in long-lasting Graves disease. Time point denoted: newly diagnosed GD, antithyroid drugs for less than 3 months. TCR sequences were obtained from RNA taken from PBMCs. Germline values: CDR1 SNHLY, CDR2 FYNNEI. V lost 6 bases and J 1 base, leaving 16 bases between the germline ends. This CDR3 has 16 amino acids.

J is TRBJ1-5 and V is TRBV2, with a tentative D call TRBD1 (5 bases). The sample in question was peripheral blood mononuclear cells (PBMCs), obtained at new diagnosis, from a patient treated with antithyroid drugs. This TCR came from a female donor with Graves disease. The CDR3 loop is CASRGVRGLSNQPQHF. In DNA, the CDR3 is TGTGCCAGCAGAGGGGTGCGGGGATTGAGCAATCAGCCCCAGCATTTT.